This record concerns one T cell receptor (beta chain) sequence. Its antigen specificity is not known. No qualities accompany the bases; no much larger clone lies one base away. The immunoSEQ Assay, a bias-controlled multiplex PCR, was used to amplify TCRbeta CDR3 regions from genomic DNA. As for how the authors treated the data: Nucleated cell counts per sample were estimated from amplification of reference gene primers within the assay. To quantify the absolute abundance of each unique TCRbeta CDR3 rearrangement, sequence reads were collapsed and filtered. For each sample, productive Simpson clonality was calculated as the square root of Simpson's diversity index over productive rearrangements. The source is immuneACCESS, and TCRdb retained only in-frame sequences with V and J called. Part of the clones is not carried over; for the studies checked, unresolved V genes explain less than half of this, and the remainder is unexplained. V and J calls and clone size are given by that table; D and trimming were obtained from the DNA. The table for this sample lists about 210,000 clones; roughly 86% of them were counted only once. About an eighth of the sample belongs to the ten largest clones.

Each collaborating institution followed its own protocols to collect whole blood in K2EDTA tubes. For TCRbeta analysis, collaborator samples were shipped as frozen whole blood, as isolated PBMCs, or as DNA extracted from either sample type. This sample was taken from a study of blood T cell repertoires in COVID-19 (dated by TCRdb to 2018 to 2021). Regarding the study in general: The collaborator samples originated in the United States, Italy and Spain and spanned the acute and convalescent phases of COVID-19. The prospective study material was composed of cDNA or gDNA derived from T cells, B-cell-depleted T cells, or PBMCs. Subjects who had been exposed to COVID-19, were actively infected with it, or had recovered from it provided the deeply sampled blood TCRbeta repertoires that made up the dataset. A freely available public database, intended as a resource for researchers studying the immune response to SARS-CoV-2, is where the repertoires were released. Samples were obtained from the ongoing ImmuneRACE study (first 160 participants) and from 1,200 or so subjects provided by 6 global collaborators. Sample metadata almost always included a de-identified subject ID, COVID-19 status, age in years and sex. HLA class I and class II types, where available, came from metadata supplied by the sample provider rather than from assay-based typing.

CDR1 and CDR2 are read off the germline V gene as SGDLS and YYNGEE. V sheds 0 bases and J sheds 5 bases, leaving 14 bases between their ends. The CDR3 sequence holds 15 residues, the cysteine and phenylalanine included. Only CDR3 DNA remains: 45 bases, in frame from the first base. General study outcomes and caveats: The amount of clinical and demographic metadata varied by source and participant and was provided uncurated.

The sequence derives from a woman aged 35 to 49 with acute or convalescent COVID-19. Recombination joined TRBV9 with TRBJ1-1; the D gene is unclear. Sequenced sample: peripheral blood. CDR3 region: CASSVGASVGTEAFF. The nucleotide sequence reads TGTGCCAGCAGCGTAGGGGCGAGTGTAGGTACTGAAGCTTTCTTT.